This TCR beta chain was captured by sequencing in a study of cytomegalovirus exposure and HLA in healthy donors. Findings and caveats of the study: A later analysis reportedly found that, within productive TCRs, an Asian-associated ancestry cluster had fewer N-insertions than the mean observed across the roughly 610 donors.

Germline-derived CDR1 and CDR2 are SSHAT and FNYEAQ (reference sequence). There are 14 residues in the CDR3. The PCR had 60 Vbeta and 13 Jbeta primers. This table comes from immunoSEQ multiplex PCR, and its TCRdb copy is limited to in-frame clones, with some not included. This sample has roughly 120,000 clones, with around 73% found just once. To note about this clone: The target antigen is unknown. One end of the junction varies from germline; a read error may be responsible.

This rearrangement joins TRBV7-7 to TRBJ2-5; 8 positions match TRBD2. Material for sequencing was PBMCs. The clonotype was recovered from a woman aged 40 to 49 in good health and CMV-seropositive. CDR3 DNA sequence: TGTGCTAGCAGCCGAGGACTAGCTCAAGAGACCCAGTACTTC. This gives the protein CASSRGLAQETQYF.